The clone carrying this T cell receptor (beta chain) was counted ten times or more. Its antigen is unidentified. The data stem from a study of T cell repertoires in cytomegalovirus infection. Looking at the study overall: As its CMV epitopes, the study selected recently identified HLA-C-restricted and well-studied HLA-B-restricted targets. The public TCR beta signatures pointed to both CMV infection and matching HLA type. Points from the study as a whole: The study found HLA-C-restricted CMV-specific TCR beta clonotypes dominating the ex vivo response.

V was pared by 4 bases and J by 3 bases, with 4 bases of the junction left unmatched. Germline lookup yields CDR1 SGHTA and CDR2 FQGNSA. The CDR3 loop spans 15 amino acids. Using its own MiXCR run on the reads, TCRdb lists one record per CDR3 protein. The sample holds approximately 1,000,000 distinct CDR3 sequences, more than 25% seen once. This TCR was recovered from a human donor in good health (CMV status not recorded). Some clones in this sample may be carry-over from other donors' samples. The V gene is TRBV7-2, the J gene TRBJ2-7, with 12 bases that match TRBD2. The sample was cultured CD8+ T cells from PBMCs, taken from culture after CMV antigen stimulation. The CDR3 DNA reads TGTGCCAGCAGCTCGACTAGCGGGGGCCTCTACGAGCAGTACTTC. Amino acids: CASSSTSGGLYEQYF.